This T cell receptor (beta chain) was sequenced in a study of post-analysis software for immune sequencing data. Overall study context: Patients had relapsing-remitting, secondary progressive or progressive-relapsing multiple sclerosis; some lacked subtype.

Carried by the TCR beta cDNA libraries were unique molecular identifiers. Researchers reported a few hundred thousand cDNA molecules coming from roughly 1 to 10 million T cells. TCRdb reprocessed the PCR reads with MiXCR, giving one entry per CDR3 protein. The sample has 350,000 to 500,000 distinct CDR3 sequences; 30% to 40% are singletons. This clonotype was observed a few times. Its antigen remains unidentified. Germline V gene lookup returns CDR1 SEHNR and CDR2 FQNEAQ (reference sequence). The CDR3 is made up of 12 amino acids. The germline V and J ends were trimmed by 9 bases and 0 bases, with 7 bases remaining between them. Broader study findings: In patients, about 5 TRBV segments were more frequent than in controls, with TRBV5-6, TRBV5-1 and TRBV20-1 among them. Those with multiple sclerosis, the patient group, showed significantly lower normalized Chao1 diversity than controls. Samples made in the same batch grouped tightly together by F measure.

The chain employs TRBV7-9 and TRBJ2-3; D gene ambiguous. The sequence was obtained from a girl under 10 years old with multiple sclerosis. Sequencing was carried out using blood. CDR3 sequence: CASTRSTDTQYF. CDR3 DNA: TGTGCCAGTACCCGCAGCACAGATACGCAGTATTTT.